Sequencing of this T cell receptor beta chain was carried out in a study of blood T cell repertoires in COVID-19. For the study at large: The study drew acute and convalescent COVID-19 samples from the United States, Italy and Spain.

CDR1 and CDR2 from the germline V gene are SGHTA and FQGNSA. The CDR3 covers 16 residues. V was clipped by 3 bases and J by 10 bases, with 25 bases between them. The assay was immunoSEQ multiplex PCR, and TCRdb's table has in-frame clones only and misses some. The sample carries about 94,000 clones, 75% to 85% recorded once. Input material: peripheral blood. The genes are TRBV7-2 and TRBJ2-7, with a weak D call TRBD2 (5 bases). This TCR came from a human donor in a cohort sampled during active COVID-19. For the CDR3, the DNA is TGTGCCAGCAGCTTGTCAACTAGGAGTCAAGCTTCTAAACAGTACTTC. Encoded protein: CASSLSTRSQASKQYF.